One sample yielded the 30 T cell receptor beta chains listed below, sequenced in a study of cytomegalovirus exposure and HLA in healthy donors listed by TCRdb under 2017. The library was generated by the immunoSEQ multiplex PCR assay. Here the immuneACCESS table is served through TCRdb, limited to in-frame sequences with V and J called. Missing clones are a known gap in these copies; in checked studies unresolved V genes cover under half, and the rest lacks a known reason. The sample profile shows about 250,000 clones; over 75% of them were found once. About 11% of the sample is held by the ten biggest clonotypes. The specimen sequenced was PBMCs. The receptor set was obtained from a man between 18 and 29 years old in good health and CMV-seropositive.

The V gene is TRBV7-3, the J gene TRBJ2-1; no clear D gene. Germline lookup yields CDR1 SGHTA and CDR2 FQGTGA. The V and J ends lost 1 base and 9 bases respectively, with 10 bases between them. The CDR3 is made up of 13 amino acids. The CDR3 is CASSLKIYGEQFF. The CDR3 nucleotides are TGTGCCAGCAGCTTAAAGATTTACGGTGAGCAGTTCTTC.

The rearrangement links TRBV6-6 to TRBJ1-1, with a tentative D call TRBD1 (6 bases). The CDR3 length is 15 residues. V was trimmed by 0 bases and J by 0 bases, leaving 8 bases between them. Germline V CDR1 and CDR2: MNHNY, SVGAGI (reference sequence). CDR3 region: CASSYSDRLNTEAFF. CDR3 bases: TGTGCCAGCAGTTACTCGGACAGATTGAACACTGAAGCTTTCTTT.

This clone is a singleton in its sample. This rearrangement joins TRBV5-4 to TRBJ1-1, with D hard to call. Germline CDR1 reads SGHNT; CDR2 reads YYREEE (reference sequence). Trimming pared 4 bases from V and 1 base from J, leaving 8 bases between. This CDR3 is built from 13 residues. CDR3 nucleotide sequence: TGTGCCAGCAGCCAACAGACGAACACTGAAGCTTTCTTT. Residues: CASSQQTNTEAFF.

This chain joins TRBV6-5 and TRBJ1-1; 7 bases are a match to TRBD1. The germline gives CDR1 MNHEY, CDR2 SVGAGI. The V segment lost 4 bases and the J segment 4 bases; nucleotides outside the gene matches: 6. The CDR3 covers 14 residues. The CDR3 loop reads CASSLQGIGTEAFF. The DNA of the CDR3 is TGTGCCAGCAGTTTACAGGGGATCGGCACTGAAGCTTTCTTT.

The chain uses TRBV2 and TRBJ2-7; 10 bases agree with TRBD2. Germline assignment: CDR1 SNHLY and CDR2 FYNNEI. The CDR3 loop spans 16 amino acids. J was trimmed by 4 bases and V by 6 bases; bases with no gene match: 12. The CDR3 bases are TGTGCCAGCAGCCGCAGACTAGCGGGTTTACCGTACGAGCAGTACTTC. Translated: CASSRRLAGLPYEQYF.

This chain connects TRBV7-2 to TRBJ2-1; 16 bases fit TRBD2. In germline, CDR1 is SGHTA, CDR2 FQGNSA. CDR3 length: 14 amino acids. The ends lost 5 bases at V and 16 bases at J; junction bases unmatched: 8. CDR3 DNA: TGTGCCAGCAGCCCGACCGGGACTAGCGGGAGGGGATTCTTC. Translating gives CASSPTGTSGRGFF.

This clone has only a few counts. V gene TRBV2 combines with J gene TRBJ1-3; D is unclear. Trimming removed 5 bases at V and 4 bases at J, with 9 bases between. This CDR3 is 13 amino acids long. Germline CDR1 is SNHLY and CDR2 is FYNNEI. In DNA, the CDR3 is TGTGCCAGCAGTTATGTACAGGGAAACACCATATATTTT. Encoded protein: CASSYVQGNTIYF.

The CDR3 DNA reads TGTGCCAGTAGTATAGATCGGGAGGGTTTGAACACTGAAGCTTTCTTT. It encodes CASSIDREGLNTEAFF. J is TRBJ1-1 and V is TRBV19; D uncertain. Trimming removed 0 bases from V and 0 bases from J, with 11 bases in between. From germline, CDR1 is LNHDA and CDR2 SQIVND (reference sequence). CDR3 length: 16 amino acids.

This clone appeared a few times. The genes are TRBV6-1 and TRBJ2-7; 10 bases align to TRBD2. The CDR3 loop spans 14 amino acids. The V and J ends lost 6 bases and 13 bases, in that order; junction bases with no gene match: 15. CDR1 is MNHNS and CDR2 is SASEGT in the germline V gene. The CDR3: CASRTSGSSYDPYF. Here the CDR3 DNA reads TGTGCCAGCAGGACTAGCGGGTCCTCCTACGACCCCTACTTC.

The chain's CDR3 is CASSMLAGPYEQYF. CDR3 coding DNA: TGTGCCAGTAGTATGCTAGCGGGACCCTACGAGCAGTACTTC. The gene calls are TRBV19 and TRBJ2-7; 9 nucleotides match TRBD2. The CDR3 consists of 14 residues. CDR1 and CDR2 from the germline V gene are LNHDA and SQIVND (reference sequence). The J segment lost 2 bases and the V segment lost 3 bases, leaving 2 bases of the junction unmatched.

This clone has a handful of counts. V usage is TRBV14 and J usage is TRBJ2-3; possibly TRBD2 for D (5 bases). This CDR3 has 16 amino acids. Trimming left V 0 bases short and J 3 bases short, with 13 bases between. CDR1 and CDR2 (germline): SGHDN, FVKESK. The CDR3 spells CASSQEVGVRTDTQYF. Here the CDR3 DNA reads TGTGCCAGCAGCCAAGAGGTCGGGGTCAGGACAGATACGCAGTATTTT.

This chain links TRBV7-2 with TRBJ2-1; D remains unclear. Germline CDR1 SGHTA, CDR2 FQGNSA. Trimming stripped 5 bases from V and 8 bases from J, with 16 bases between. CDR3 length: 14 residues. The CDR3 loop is CASSTPPTRDEQFF. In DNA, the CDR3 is TGTGCCAGCAGCACCCCCCCCACAAGGGATGAGCAGTTCTTC. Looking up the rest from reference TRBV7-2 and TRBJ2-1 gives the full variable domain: GAGVSQSPSNKVTEKGKDVELRCDPISGHTALYWYRQSLGQGLEFLIYFQGNSAPDKSGLPSDRFSAERTGGSVSTLTIQRTQQEDSAVYLCASSTPPTRDEQFFGPGTRLTVL.

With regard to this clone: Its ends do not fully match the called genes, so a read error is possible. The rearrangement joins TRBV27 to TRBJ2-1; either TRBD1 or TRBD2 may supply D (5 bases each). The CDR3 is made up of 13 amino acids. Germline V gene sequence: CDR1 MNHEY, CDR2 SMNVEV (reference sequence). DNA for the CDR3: TGTGCCAGCAGTTCCGAGTTCCGGGACGCCCTCATCTTC. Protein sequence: CASSSEFRDALIF.

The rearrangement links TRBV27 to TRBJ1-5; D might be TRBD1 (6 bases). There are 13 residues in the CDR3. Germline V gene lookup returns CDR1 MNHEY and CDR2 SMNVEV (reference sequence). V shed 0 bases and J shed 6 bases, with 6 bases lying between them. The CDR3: CASSLSGGQPQHF. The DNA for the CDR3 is TGTGCCAGCAGTTTATCAGGGGGTCAGCCCCAGCATTTT.

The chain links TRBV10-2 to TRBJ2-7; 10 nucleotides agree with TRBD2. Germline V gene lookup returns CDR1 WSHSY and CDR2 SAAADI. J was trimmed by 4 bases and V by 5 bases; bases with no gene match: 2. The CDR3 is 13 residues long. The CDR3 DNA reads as TGCGCCAGCAGTCTGACTAGCGGGTACGAGCAGTACTTC. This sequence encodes CASSLTSGYEQYF.

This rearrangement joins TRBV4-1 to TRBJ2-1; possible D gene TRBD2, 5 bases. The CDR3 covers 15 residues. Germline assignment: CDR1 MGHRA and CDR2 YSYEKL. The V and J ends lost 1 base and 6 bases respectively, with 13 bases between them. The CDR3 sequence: CASSQGETTTNEQFF. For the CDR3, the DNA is TGCGCCAGCAGCCAAGGGGAGACTACTACCAATGAGCAGTTCTTC.

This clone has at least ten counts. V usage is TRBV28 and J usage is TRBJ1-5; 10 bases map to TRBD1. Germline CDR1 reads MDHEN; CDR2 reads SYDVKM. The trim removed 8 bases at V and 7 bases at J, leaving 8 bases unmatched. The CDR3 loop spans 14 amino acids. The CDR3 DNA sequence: TGTGCCAGCGCGACAGGGGGCCTAAAGCAGCCCCAGCATTTT. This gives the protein CASATGGLKQPQHF.

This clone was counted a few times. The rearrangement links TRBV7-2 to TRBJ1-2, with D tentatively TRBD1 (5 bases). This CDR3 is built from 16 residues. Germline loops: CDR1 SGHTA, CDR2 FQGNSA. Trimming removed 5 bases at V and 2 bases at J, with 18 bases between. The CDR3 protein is CASSREGPGVNYGYTF. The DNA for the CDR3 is TGTGCCAGCAGCCGCGAGGGGCCCGGCGTGAACTATGGCTACACCTTC. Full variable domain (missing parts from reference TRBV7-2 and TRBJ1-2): GAGVSQSPSNKVTEKGKDVELRCDPISGHTALYWYRQSLGQGLEFLIYFQGNSAPDKSGLPSDRFSAERTGGSVSTLTIQRTQQEDSAVYLCASSREGPGVNYGYTFGSGTRLTVV.

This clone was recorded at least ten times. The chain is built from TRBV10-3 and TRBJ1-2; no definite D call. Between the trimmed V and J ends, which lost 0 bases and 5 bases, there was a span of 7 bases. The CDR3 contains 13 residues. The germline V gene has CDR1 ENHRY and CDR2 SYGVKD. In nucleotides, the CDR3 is TGTGCCATCAGTGAGTCGAAGGAGTATGGCTACACCTTC. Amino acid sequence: CAISESKEYGYTF.

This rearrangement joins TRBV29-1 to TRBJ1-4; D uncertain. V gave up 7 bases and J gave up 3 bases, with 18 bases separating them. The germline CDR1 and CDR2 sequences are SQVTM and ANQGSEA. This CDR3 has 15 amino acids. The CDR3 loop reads CSATGSGFSNEKLFF. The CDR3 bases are TGCAGCGCCACCGGTAGCGGGTTTTCTAATGAAAAACTGTTTTTT.

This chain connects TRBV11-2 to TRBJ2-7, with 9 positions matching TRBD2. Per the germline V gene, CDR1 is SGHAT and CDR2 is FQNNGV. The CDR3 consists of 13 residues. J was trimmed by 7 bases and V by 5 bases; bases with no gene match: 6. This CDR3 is CASSPAGGPEQYF. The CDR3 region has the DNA TGTGCCAGCAGCCCTGCGGGAGGGCCGGAGCAGTACTTC.

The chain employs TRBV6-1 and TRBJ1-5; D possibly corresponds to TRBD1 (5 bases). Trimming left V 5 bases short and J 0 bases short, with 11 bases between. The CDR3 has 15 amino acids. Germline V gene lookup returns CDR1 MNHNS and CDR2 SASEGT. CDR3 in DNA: TGTGCCAGCAGTCCGGGGGTCCTTAGCAATCAGCCCCAGCATTTT. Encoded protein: CASSPGVLSNQPQHF.

The DNA for the CDR3 is TGTGCCAGCAGTGAATCGGGGGCAGATACGCAGTATTTT. Protein product: CASSESGADTQYF. This chain uses TRBV6-1 with TRBJ2-3; D may be TRBD2 (6 bases). The CDR3 covers 13 residues. Trimming shortened V by 2 bases and J by 4 bases, and 7 bases separated the two germline ends. Per the germline V gene, CDR1 is MNHNS and CDR2 is SASEGT.

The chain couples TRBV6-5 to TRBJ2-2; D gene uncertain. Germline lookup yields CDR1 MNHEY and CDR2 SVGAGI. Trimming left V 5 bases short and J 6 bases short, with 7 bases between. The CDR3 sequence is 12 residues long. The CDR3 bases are TGTGCCAGCAGTCGCCTGGCCGGGGAGCTGTTTTTT. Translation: CASSRLAGELFF.

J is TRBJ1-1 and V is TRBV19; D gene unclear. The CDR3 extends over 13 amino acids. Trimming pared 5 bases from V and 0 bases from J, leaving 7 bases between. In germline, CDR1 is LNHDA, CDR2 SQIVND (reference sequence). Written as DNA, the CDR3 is TGTGCCAGTAGTTGGGTAATGAACACTGAAGCTTTCTTT. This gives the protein CASSWVMNTEAFF.

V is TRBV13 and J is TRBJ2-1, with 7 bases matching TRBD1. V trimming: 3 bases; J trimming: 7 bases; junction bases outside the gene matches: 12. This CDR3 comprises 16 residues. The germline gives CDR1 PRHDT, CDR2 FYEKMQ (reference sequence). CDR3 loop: CASSLMTGISTNEQFF. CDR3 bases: TGTGCCAGCAGCTTGATGACAGGGATCTCGACTAATGAGCAGTTCTTC.

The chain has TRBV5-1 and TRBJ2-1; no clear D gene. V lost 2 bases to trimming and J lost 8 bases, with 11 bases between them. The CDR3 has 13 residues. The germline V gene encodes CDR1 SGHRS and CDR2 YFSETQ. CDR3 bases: TGCGCCAGCAGCTTCCATCGTGGAGATGAGCAGTTCTTC. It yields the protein CASSFHRGDEQFF.

CDR3 amino acids: CASSFATNYGYTF. CDR3 DNA sequence: TGTGCCAGCAGCTTTGCCACTAACTATGGCTACACCTTC. The chain combines TRBV11-2 with TRBJ1-2, with D unresolved. CDR1 SGHAT and CDR2 FQNNGV come from the germline V gene. CDR3 length: 13 residues. Trimming took 3 bases from V and 0 from J, leaving 5 bases between them.

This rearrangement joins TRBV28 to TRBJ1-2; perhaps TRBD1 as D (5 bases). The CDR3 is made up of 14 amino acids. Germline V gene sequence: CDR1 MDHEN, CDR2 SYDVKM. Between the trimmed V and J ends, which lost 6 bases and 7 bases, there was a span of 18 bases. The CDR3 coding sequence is TGTGCCAGCAGCCTCAGCGCAGGGTTAATTGGCTACACCTTC. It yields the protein CASSLSAGLIGYTF.

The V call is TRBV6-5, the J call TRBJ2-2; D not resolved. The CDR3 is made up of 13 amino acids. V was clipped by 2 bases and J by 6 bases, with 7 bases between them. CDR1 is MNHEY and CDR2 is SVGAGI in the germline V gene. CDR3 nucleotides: TGTGCCAGCAGTTACAGAAGACCCGGGGAGCTGTTTTTT. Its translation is CASSYRRPGELFF.